These 10 T cell receptor beta chains were all obtained from the same sample, sequenced in a study of cytomegalovirus exposure and HLA in healthy donors. Amplification used 60 Vbeta primers and 13 Jbeta primers. TCRdb's table, derived via immunoSEQ multiplex PCR, lists solely in-frame clones and lacks some. The data contain 150,000 to 200,000 clones, about four fifths of them singletons. Material: PBMCs. The source is a man younger than 35 in good health and CMV-seronegative.

This chain links TRBV4-1 with TRBJ1-2; D not resolved. The V gene lost 0 bases and the J gene lost 3 bases, with 8 bases spanning the gap. This CDR3 has 14 amino acids. The germline V gene has CDR1 MGHRA and CDR2 YSYEKL. The CDR3, as DNA: TGCGCCAGCAGCCAAGAGTCCAGATACTATGGCTACACCTTC. Translated: CASSQESRYYGYTF.

The J gene is TRBJ2-7, the V gene TRBV25-1; D possibly corresponds to TRBD2 (6 bases). Germline V gives CDR1 MGHDK, CDR2 SYGVNS. This CDR3 has 13 residues. The V end was cut by 6 bases, the J end by 3 bases, with 12 bases between. The CDR3 spells CASRRLEGYEQYF. The CDR3 DNA is TGTGCCAGCAGAAGACTAGAAGGCTACGAGCAGTACTTC.

The chain has TRBV5-1 and TRBJ2-2, with 8 bases aligning to TRBD1. Germline lookup yields CDR1 SGHRS and CDR2 YFSETQ. J lost 4 bases, V lost 0 bases, and 2 bases had no gene match. CDR3 length: 15 residues. The CDR3 nucleotides read TGCGCCAGCAGCTTGGGGGGACAGGCCACCGGGGAGCTGTTTTTT. Protein sequence: CASSLGGQATGELFF. The entire variable domain, with the rest obtained from reference TRBV5-1 and TRBJ2-2, is as follows: KAGVTQTPRYLIKTRGQQVTLSCSPISGHRSVSWYQQTPGQGLQFLFEYFSETQRNKGNFPGRFSGRQFSNSRSEMNVSTLELGDSALYLCASSLGGQATGELFFGEGSRLTVL.

The genes are TRBV9 and TRBJ1-5; 8 bases line up with TRBD1. Trimming removed 4 bases from V and 4 bases from J; junction bases left unmatched: 4. This CDR3 has 14 residues. Germline V gene data show CDR1 as SGDLS and CDR2 as YYNGEE. CDR3 loop: CASSPRQGNQPQHF. The CDR3 DNA reads as TGTGCCAGCAGCCCGAGACAGGGGAATCAGCCCCAGCATTTT.

The chain is built from TRBV6-5 and TRBJ2-7; TRBD1 aligns across 7 bases. The germline gives CDR1 MNHEY, CDR2 SVGAGI. The CDR3 has 14 amino acids. The ends lost 2 bases at V and 4 bases at J; junction bases unmatched: 5. As DNA, the CDR3 is TGTGCCAGCAGTTACGGGACAGCCGCGTACGAGCAGTACTTC. Amino acids: CASSYGTAAYEQYF.

This clone occurred a few times. This rearrangement joins TRBV5-4 to TRBJ2-3, with a tentative D call TRBD1 (6 bases). V was pared by 1 base and J by 4 bases, with 10 bases between. The germline V gene has CDR1 SGHNT and CDR2 YYREEE (reference sequence). The CDR3 runs 14 residues. For the CDR3, the DNA is TGTGCCAGCAGCTTGAACAGGGTGGCAGATACGCAGTATTTT. This sequence encodes CASSLNRVADTQYF.

This clone appeared a few times. This chain joins TRBV7-8 and TRBJ2-1; 7 nucleotides align to TRBD1. The germline V gene encodes CDR1 SGHVS and CDR2 FQNEAQ. V was clipped by 0 bases and J by 8 bases; unmatched bases: 7. The CDR3 is made up of 15 amino acids. The CDR3 loop is CASSLAGGRRDEQFF. The DNA of the CDR3 is TGTGCCAGCAGCTTAGCAGGGGGCCGTAGGGATGAGCAGTTCTTC.

The rearrangement uses TRBV6-1 and TRBJ2-1; 7 nucleotides align to TRBD2. Germline V CDR1 and CDR2: MNHNS, SASEGT. Trimming removed 2 bases from V and 0 bases from J; junction bases left unmatched: 16. The CDR3 loop spans 20 amino acids. Written as DNA, the CDR3 is TGTGCCAGCAGTGAAAGCAGGCGTTGGGTAGCGGGCTACTCCTACAATGAGCAGTTCTTC. Translation gives CASSESRRWVAGYSYNEQFF.

The rearrangement uses TRBV7-9 and TRBJ2-1, with D maybe TRBD1 (6 bases). This CDR3 is 14 amino acids long. The V end lost 1 base, the J end lost 4 bases, and 8 bases lay between the germline ends. Germline V lookup: CDR1 SEHNR, CDR2 FQNEAQ (reference sequence). CDR3 bases: TGTGCCAGCAGCTTAGTTGACAGGTACAATGAGCAGTTCTTC. The encoded protein is CASSLVDRYNEQFF.

The V call is TRBV2, the J call TRBJ2-1, with 7 bases matching TRBD2. This CDR3 region has 15 residues. The junction had 5 bases not matched to a gene; V was cut back by 6 bases and J by 0 bases. CDR1 is SNHLY, CDR2 FYNNEI, per germline. The CDR3 reads CASRGGASSYNEQFF. In DNA, the CDR3 is TGTGCCAGCAGGGGAGGGGCTAGCTCCTACAATGAGCAGTTCTTC.